This T cell receptor beta chain was identified during a study of tumor-infiltrating lymphocytes in primary liver carcinoma. Study-wide context: The patients included men and women who were aged 30 to 69 years. General study findings and limits: Blood trailed tumors significantly in top-250-clone fraction (p = 0.039).

As for this clonotype: Its target is unknown. The junction shows a germline mismatch at one end, possibly a read error.

TCR beta cDNA came from roughly 0.45 ug total RNA, primed with a constant-region primer. A slightly modified ARM-PCR protocol with three nested multiplex PCR rounds produced these TCR beta libraries. Each of the first two PCR rounds ran approximately 11 cycles with TRBV1-TRBV30 forward and C-beta reverse primers. TCRdb reanalysed the multiplex PCR reads using MiXCR and keeps one entry per CDR3 protein. This sample carries 20,000 to 25,000 distinct CDR3 sequences, 75% to 80% of them seen once, and the ten largest clones take approximately 40%. It was from around 18-30 mg of unsorted bulk tissue that RNA and DNA were co-extracted. Germline loops: CDR1 SGHDT, CDR2 YYEEEE. The CDR3 spans 17 residues.

V usage is TRBV5-6 and J usage is TRBJ2-5; a possible D gene is TRBD2 (6 bases). Source material: liver tumor tissue from sampling region 1. The sample's subset: tumor region T1, superior pole. The sequence was collected from a woman aged 30 to 39 with primary liver carcinoma and hepatitis B virus infection. In nucleotides, the CDR3 is TGTGGCAGCAGCTTGGGATGGCAGCGGGTGTTTAAAGAGACCCAGTACTTC. Its protein is CGSSLGWQRVFKETQYF.